The rows below give T cell receptor beta chains drawn from one sample of a study of patients and donors after allogeneic stem cell transplantation. TCRdb reprocessed the RT-PCR reads with MiXCR, giving one entry per CDR3 protein. The repertoire consists of 9,000 to 10,000 distinct CDR3 sequences, with about 6.4% occurring once and the leading ten covering 26%. The specimen was blood, either unsorted or a sorted T cell fraction (not recorded which). Every receptor here comes from a human donor who was either an allogeneic HSCT recipient or a stem cell or donor lymphocyte infusion donor (not recorded which). It is not recorded whose cells these are; they may come from a transplant donor. CDR3s include the opening cysteine and the closing phenylalanine or tryptophan. D genes are given only for firm matches. Where a row states a size, it is once, few, many or the class of an expanded clone; other rows omit it.

>many|TRBV4-1|TRBJ1-1|NA
TGCGCCAGCAGCCAAGACAGGGACACTGAAGCTTTCTTT
CASSQDRDTEAFF
>many|TRBV6-6|TRBJ1-6|TRBD1
TGTGCCAGCATCCTCCGGGACAGGTTACCCCTCCACTTT
CASILRDRLPLHF
>many|TRBV7-2|TRBJ2-1|NA
TGTGCCAGCAGCTTATCCTCCACCTCCTACAATGAGCAGTTCTTC
CASSLSSTSYNEQFF
>many|TRBV3-1|TRBJ2-5|NA
TGTGCCAGCAGCGCACGGTTGGTGACCCAGTACTTC
CASSARLVTQYF
>NA|TRBV6-2/TRBV6-3|TRBJ2-1|TRBD1
TGTGCCAGCAGGCTGTTGACAGGGAATCGTTTAAGCTCCTACAATGAGCAGTTCTTC
CASRLLTGNRLSSYNEQFF
>many|TRBV6-2/TRBV6-3|TRBJ1-5|NA
TGTGCCAGCAGCCCCCTCAAACAGGGCCGCAATCAGCCCCAGCATTTT
CASSPLKQGRNQPQHF
>medium-sized|TRBV24-1|TRBJ2-3|NA
TGTGCCATACAGGGAAGCACAGATACGCAGTATTTT
CAIQGSTDTQYF
>many|TRBV7-9|TRBJ1-1|TRBD1
TGTGCCAGCACCCCGTCGACAGGGGGGATGAACACTGAAGCTTTCTTT
CASTPSTGGMNTEAFF
>many|TRBV12-3/TRBV12-4|TRBJ2-3|NA
TGTGCCAGCAGTTTGGGGCGGGCTATGACAGATACGCAGTATTTT
CASSLGRAMTDTQYF
>many|TRBV5-1|TRBJ2-1|NA
TGCGCCAGCAGAGAGGACGGAAGCTCCTACAATGAGCAGTTCTTC
CASREDGSSYNEQFF
>many|TRBV11-3|TRBJ2-5|NA
TGTGCCAGCAGCTTCGACCCAGAAGAGACCCAGTACTTC
CASSFDPEETQYF
>many|TRBV3-1|TRBJ1-2|TRBD1
TGTGCCAGCAGCCAAGATCACGGGACAGGGGGCGCGAGGGGCTACACCTTC
CASSQDHGTGGARGYTF
>many|TRBV5-1|TRBJ1-4|TRBD1
TGCGCCAGCAGCGAGACAGGGGTTAATGAAAAACTGTTTTTT
CASSETGVNEKLFF
>NA|TRBV18|TRBJ2-3|TRBD2
TGTGCCAGCTCCCCCCAGCGGGGACCCACAGATACGCAGTATTTT
CASSPQRGPTDTQYF
>NA|TRBV7-2|TRBJ2-1|TRBD1
TGTGCCAGCAGCCGGGGGGGACAGGGGCACAATGAGCAGTTCTTC
CASSRGGQGHNEQFF
>many|TRBV12-3/TRBV12-4|TRBJ1-1|NA
TGTGCCAGCAGTTTGCTCGTCACAAACACTGAAGCTTTCTTT
CASSLLVTNTEAFF
>many|TRBV11-2|TRBJ1-1|NA
TGTGCCAGCAGCTCCCCTCGCATAACTGAAGCTTTCTTT
CASSSPRITEAFF
>many|TRBV28|TRBJ2-7|NA
TGTGCCAGCAATCGACGAAGGGGTAGTTGGTACGAGCAGTACTTC
CASNRRRGSWYEQYF
>NA|TRBV11-2|TRBJ2-2|NA
TGTGCCAGCAGCCTCCTAGGACCCCGGAACACCGGGGAGCTGTTTTTT
CASSLLGPRNTGELFF
>many|TRBV6-2/TRBV6-3|TRBJ2-3|TRBD2
TGTGCCAGCAGAGGAGCGGGAGGGTCCTCCGTCATTCTAGATACGCAGTATTTT
CASRGAGGSSVILDTQYF